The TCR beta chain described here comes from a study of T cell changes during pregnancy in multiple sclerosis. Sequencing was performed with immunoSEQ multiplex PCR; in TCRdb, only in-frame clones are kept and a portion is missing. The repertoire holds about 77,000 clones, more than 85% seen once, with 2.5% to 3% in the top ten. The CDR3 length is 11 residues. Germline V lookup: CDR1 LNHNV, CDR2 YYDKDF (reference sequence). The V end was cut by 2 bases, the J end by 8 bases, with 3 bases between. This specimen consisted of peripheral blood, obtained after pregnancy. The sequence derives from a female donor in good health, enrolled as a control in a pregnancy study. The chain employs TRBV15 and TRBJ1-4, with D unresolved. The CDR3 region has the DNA TGTGCCACCAGCAGAAGCGAAAAACTGTTTTTT. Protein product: CATSRSEKLFF.